Below, one TCR beta chain is given with its context. This CDR3 is also generated by other DNA sequences in the sample. Only in-frame clones appear in the TCRdb table, and some are missing; sequencing was by immunoSEQ multiplex PCR. The top ten clones hold 7.5% to 9.5% of a sample with around 110,000 clones, about nine tenths of them seen once. The data stem from a study of T cell responses to AZD1222 COVID-19 vaccine. The V gene lost 4 bases and the J gene lost 1 base, with 7 bases spanning the gap. Germline-derived CDR1 and CDR2 are SNHLY and FYNNEI. The length of the CDR3 is 13 residues. This chain joins TRBV2 and TRBJ1-1; unclear D gene. The clonotype originates from an adult who received the AZD1222 COVID-19 vaccine. The specimen comprised peripheral blood, sampled 28 days after the second AZD1222 dose. The CDR3: CASSVSGNTEAFF. As DNA, the CDR3 is TGTGCCAGCAGTGTCAGCGGGAACACTGAAGCTTTCTTT.